The rows below give T cell receptor beta chains drawn from one sample of a study of blood T cell repertoires in COVID-19. TCRdb's copy holds only in-frame clones and misses some; the assay was immunoSEQ multiplex PCR. The profile covers about 280,000 clones, with nearly 90% appearing a single time and about 1.7% taken by the ten largest. Sequencing was carried out using PBMCs or T cells enriched from blood (not recorded which). The origin of the receptors is a woman under 30 with acute COVID-19. Each CDR3 is given with its conserved first and last residue. D genes are given only for firm matches.

j_call v_call d_call cdr3_aa
TRBJ2-7 TRBV27 . CASSAGVEQYF
TRBJ2-1 TRBV5-1 TRBD1 CASSRDSWSNEQFF
TRBJ2-2 TRBV9 . CASSVLSKPNRELFF
TRBJ2-7 TRBV28 TRBD1 CASRATGQGYEQYF
TRBJ1-1 TRBV11-2 TRBD1 CASSSQIRTGSRRPEAFF
TRBJ2-1 TRBV6-4 . CASSDGGTYNEQFF
TRBJ2-7 TRBV5-1 TRBD2 CASSFGGLPAYEQYF
TRBJ2-3 TRBV7-9 . CASSFGAEDTQYF
TRBJ1-6 TRBV10-1 . CASPFLGVLYSYNSPLHF
TRBJ1-2 TRBV5-1 TRBD1 CASTVSGTVSNGYTF